This T cell receptor (beta chain) was retrieved from a study of CD8 T cells in Susac syndrome. The patients who served as multiple sclerosis controls were treatment-naive and had stable or active relapsing-remitting disease that fulfilled the revised McDonald criteria. There are 14 residues in the CDR3. The V gene's germline CDR1 is SGHVS and CDR2 FQNEAQ. Trimming took 1 base from V and 4 from J, leaving 10 bases between them. Random hexamers were used to reverse transcribe the RNA input (about 0.5 to 1 ug). TCRdb recomputed calls from the immunoSEQ multiplex PCR reads with MiXCR, one row per CDR3 protein. The table records about 300,000 distinct CDR3 sequences, about 88% of them present only once.

The chain couples TRBV7-8 to TRBJ2-5; D may match TRBD1 or TRBD2 (6 bases each). Sequencing was done on a sample of CD8+ T cells from PBMCs. The TCR sequence derives from a human donor with multiple sclerosis. In nucleotides, the CDR3 is TGTGCCAGCAGCTTAGTGGAGGGGGGAGAGACCCAGTACTTC. Residues: CASSLVEGGETQYF.